The clone carrying this T cell receptor beta chain was seen a few times. Its target is unknown. Sequencing targeted expressed TCRB transcripts, as all isolated RNA had been reverse transcribed. Using immunoSEQ multiplex PCR, the repertoire was profiled, and TCRdb retains in-frame clones only, with some absent. Among 150,000 to 200,000 clones, 8% to 8.5% were seen once, and the ten largest hold approximately 0.54%. These data belong to a study of beta chain features in type 1 diabetes. Study results and caveats: Shorter TCRB CDR3s, moderately but significantly so, marked every one of the four CD4+ subsets in Type 1 diabetes patients. High-TCR-expressing cells could be over-represented by cDNA sequencing.

The CDR3 covers 14 residues. The germline CDR1 and CDR2 sequences are KGHSH and LQKENI. V was pared by 6 bases and J by 5 bases, with 14 bases between. The material sequenced was central memory CD4+ T cells from blood. The TCR sequence derives from a woman under 30 with type 1 diabetes. The chain couples TRBV18 to TRBJ1-5; tentative D call: TRBD1 (6 bases). CDR3 sequence (DNA): TGTGCCAGCTCCCCGGACAGTACGCATCAGCCCCAGCATTTT. Translating gives CASSPDSTHQPQHF.